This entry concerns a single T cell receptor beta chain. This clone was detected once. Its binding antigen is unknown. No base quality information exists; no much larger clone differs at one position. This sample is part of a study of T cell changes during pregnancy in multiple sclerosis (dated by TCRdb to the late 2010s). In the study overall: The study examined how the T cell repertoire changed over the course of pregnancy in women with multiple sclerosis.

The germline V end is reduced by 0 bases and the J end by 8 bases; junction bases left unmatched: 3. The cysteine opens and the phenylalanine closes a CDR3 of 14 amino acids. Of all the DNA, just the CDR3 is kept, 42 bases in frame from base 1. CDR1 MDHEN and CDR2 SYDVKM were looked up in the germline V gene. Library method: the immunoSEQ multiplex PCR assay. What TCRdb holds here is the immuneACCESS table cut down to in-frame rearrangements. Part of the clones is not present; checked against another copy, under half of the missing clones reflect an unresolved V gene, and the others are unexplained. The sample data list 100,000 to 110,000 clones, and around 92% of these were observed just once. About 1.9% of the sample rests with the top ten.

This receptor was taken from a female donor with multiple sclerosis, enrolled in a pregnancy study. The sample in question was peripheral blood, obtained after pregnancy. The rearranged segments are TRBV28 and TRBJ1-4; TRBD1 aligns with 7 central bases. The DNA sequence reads TGTGCCAGCAGTTTATGGCAGGGGGTCGAAAAACTGTTTTTT. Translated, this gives CASSLWQGVEKLFF.